This T cell receptor (beta chain) emerged from a study of identical twins. Study-level findings and limits: Within cord blood, abundant beta clonotypes carried fewer insertions, but memory repertoires showed no such trend. There was an excess of low generation probability in the out-of-frame alpha sequences that twins shared.

Everyone who gave samples was a healthy Caucasian. TCRdb re-derived calls from the 5' RACE reads in MiXCR, one entry per CDR3 protein. The sample includes some 1,700,000 distinct CDR3 sequences, roughly 35% of them seen just once. Notes on this clonotype: Its cognate antigen is unknown.

This TCR was recovered from a newborn girl in good health. The sequencing sample was made of cord blood.

Written as DNA, the CDR3 is TGCGCCAGCAGTATTATAGCTAACCAAGATACGCAGTATTTT. This sequence encodes CASSIIANQDTQYF. The chain has TRBV5-1 and TRBJ2-3; D ambiguous. CDR1 is SGHRS and CDR2 is YFSETQ in the germline V gene. The CDR3 has 14 amino acids. Trimming shortened V by 5 bases and J by 5 bases, and 15 bases separated the two germline ends.